Sequencing of this T cell receptor (beta chain) was carried out in a study of follicular helper T cells after annual influenza vaccination. At the level of the study: For some subjects, blood spans the 2013-2014, 2014-2015 and 2015-2016 annual vaccinations.

TCRdb's table, derived via immunoSEQ multiplex PCR, lists solely in-frame clones and lacks some. The profile shows approximately 11,000 clones, roughly 85% of them singletons. Germline-derived CDR1 and CDR2 are SGHRS and YFSETQ. The CDR3 runs 14 residues. Trimming cost V 0 bases and J 2 bases, with 9 bases left between them. Donors were community-dwelling with no influenza vaccine in the prior 6 months. Vaccine contraindications, substance abuse, HIV/AIDS, active malignancy and active illness excluded donors. The chain uses TRBV5-1 and TRBJ2-7; the D is unclear. The source of this sequence is an adult who received the influenza vaccine. The source was CXCR5- memory CD4+ T cells sorted from blood, collected 6 weeks after influenza vaccination. The CDR3 DNA reads TGCGCCAGCAGCTTGGGGGTTACAGCCTACGAGCAGTACTTC. Translated: CASSLGVTAYEQYF.